This entry concerns a single T cell receptor (beta chain). Antigen: not known. Genomic DNA came from around 100 million PBMCs in unsorted samples. The data derive from a study of shared clonotypes between healthy human individuals. Findings and limits, study-wide: Among donors, clonotype sharing was expected to be affected by sequencing depth.

Germline V CDR1 and CDR2: MNHEY, SVGAGI. The CDR3 has 15 residues. V lost 3 bases and J 0 bases, leaving 9 bases between the germline ends. An assay was performed, and its level was deep. In the authors' workflow: Owing to the provision of junction-only sequences devoid of quality scores by immunoSEQ, filtering differed. Only in-frame clones appear in the TCRdb table, and some are missing; sequencing was by immunoSEQ multiplex PCR. The DNA gave D and trimming, while V, J and clone size come from that table. The sample has 450,000 to 500,000 clones; over 65% are singletons. The source material was PBMCs. The clonotype originates from a woman between 40 and 50 years old in good health. Some clones in this sample may be carry-over from other donors' samples. V gene TRBV6-5 combines with J gene TRBJ2-1; TRBD1 might be the D (6 bases). CDR3 DNA: TGTGCCAGCAGTTATGGGGGCTACTCCTACAATGAGCAGTTCTTC. Amino acids: CASSYGGYSYNEQFF.